The clone carrying this T cell receptor beta chain was detected a few times. Its antigen is unidentified. The sample belongs to a study of cytomegalovirus exposure and HLA in healthy donors. The trim removed 3 bases at V and 7 bases at J, leaving 15 bases unmatched. Germline loops: CDR1 LNHNV, CDR2 YYDKDF (reference sequence). The CDR3 is 17 amino acids. The PCR contained 60 Vbeta and 13 Jbeta primers. As originally analysed: As a later analysis found, there were 70 million to 90 million unique TCR beta chains, of which roughly 11 million were shared. The repertoire was sequenced with immunoSEQ multiplex PCR; TCRdb's copy has only in-frame clones and lacks some. That table gives V, J and clone size, and the DNA gave D and trimming. This table has fewer than 250,000 clones, 85% to 90% appearing once. Study results and limitations: In a later analysis, TCR beta V- and J-gene trimming showed a link to a missense DCLRE1C variant. Most TCR beta V segments were productive about 90% or about 30% of the time in an earlier analysis. Later on, an analysis tied approximately 15,000 TCR beta sequences to HLA alleles at 0.05 false discovery rate.

This TCR derives from a woman under 30 in good health and CMV-seronegative. This sequence joins TRBV15 and TRBJ1-5; TRBD1 aligns across 7 bases. Sequencing was carried out using PBMCs. The CDR3 region is CATSSPFIGGSGQPQHF. The DNA of the CDR3 is TGTGCCACCAGCAGCCCCTTTATAGGGGGCTCAGGGCAGCCCCAGCATTTT.